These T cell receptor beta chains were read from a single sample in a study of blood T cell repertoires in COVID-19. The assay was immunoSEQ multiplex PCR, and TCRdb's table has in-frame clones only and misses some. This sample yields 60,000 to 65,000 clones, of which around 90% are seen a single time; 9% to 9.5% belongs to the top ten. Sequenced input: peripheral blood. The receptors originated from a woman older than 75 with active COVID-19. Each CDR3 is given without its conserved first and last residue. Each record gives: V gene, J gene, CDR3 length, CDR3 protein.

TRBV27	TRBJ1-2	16	ATQSGGTQDRTNYGYT
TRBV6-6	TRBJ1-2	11	ASSGQGDYGYT
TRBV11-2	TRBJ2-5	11	ASSLGTQETQY
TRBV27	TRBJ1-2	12	ASSQGFKAYGYT
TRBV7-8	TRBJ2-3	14	ASSTTLQGRPDTQY
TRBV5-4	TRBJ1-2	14	ASSFGIGAINYGYT
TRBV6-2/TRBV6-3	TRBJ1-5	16	ASSYPGSVEPLNQPQH
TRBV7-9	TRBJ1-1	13	ASSPAGGAGTEAF
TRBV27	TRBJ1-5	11	ASSRDRGPPQH
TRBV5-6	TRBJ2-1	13	ASSSPGLALDEQF
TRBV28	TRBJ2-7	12	ASSPSGRPYEQY
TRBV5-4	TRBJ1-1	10	ASSLGTGRAF
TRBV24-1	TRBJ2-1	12	ATSDRDRGHEQF
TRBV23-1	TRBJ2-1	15	ASSQKGTSGGYNEQF
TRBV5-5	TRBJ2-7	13	ASSSSVTLDYEQY
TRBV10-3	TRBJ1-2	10	AISVDRVGYT
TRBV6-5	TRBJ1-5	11	ASSYREGQPQH
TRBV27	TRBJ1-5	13	ASSPTGTRNQPQH
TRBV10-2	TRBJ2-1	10	ASMGLNNEQF
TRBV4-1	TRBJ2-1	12	ASSPTQGYNEQF
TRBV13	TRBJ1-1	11	ASSLVSSREAF
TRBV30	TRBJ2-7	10	AWSRSFHEQY
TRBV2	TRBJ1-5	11	ASSEWGRQPQH
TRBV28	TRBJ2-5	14	ASTPGLAGGWETQY
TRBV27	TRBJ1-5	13	ASSLGTGSSQPQH
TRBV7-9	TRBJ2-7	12	ASSPTGTGYEQY
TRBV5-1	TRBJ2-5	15	ASSLDSGGYRQETQY
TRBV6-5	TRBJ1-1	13	ASSYRGAENTEAF
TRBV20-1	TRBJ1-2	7	SAGDGYT
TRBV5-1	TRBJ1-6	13	ASSLEGVINSPLH
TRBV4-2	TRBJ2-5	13	ASSPQWSEGETQY
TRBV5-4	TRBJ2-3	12	ASSRSGDTDTQY
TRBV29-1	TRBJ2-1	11	RAGDSTYNEQF
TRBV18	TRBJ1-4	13	ASSRSGQENEKLF
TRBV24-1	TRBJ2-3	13	ATSARTGSTDTQY
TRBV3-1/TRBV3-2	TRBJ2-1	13	ASSRAGGRDNEQF
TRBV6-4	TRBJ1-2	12	ASSDSSGVYGYT